Below are 26 T cell receptor beta chains sequenced from a single sample in a study of T cell repertoires in ileal Crohn's disease. The data were produced by immunoSEQ multiplex PCR, yet TCRdb's version contains in-frame clones alone and is incomplete. The sample consists of 9,500 to 12,000 clones, around three quarters of them appearing once. The sequenced sample consisted of ileal tissue. The receptors derive from an adult with Crohn's disease.

The chain employs TRBV2 and TRBJ2-7, with TRBD2 as a possible D gene (6 bases). The V end lost 4 bases, the J end lost 5 bases, and 21 bases lay between the germline ends. CDR3 size: 16 residues. The germline gives CDR1 SNHLY, CDR2 FYNNEI. This CDR3 is CASSGGAGSPGDEQYF. The CDR3 DNA follows: TGTGCCAGCAGTGGTGGGGCGGGCTCCCCGGGAGACGAGCAGTACTTC.

The chain carries TRBV4-1 and TRBJ2-3; D is possibly TRBD2 (7 bases). V lost 4 bases to trimming and J lost 8 bases, with 13 bases between them. The CDR3 extends over 13 amino acids. CDR1 and CDR2 from the germline V gene are MGHRA and YSYEKL. The CDR3 region is CASSPGGRGTQYF. The CDR3 nucleotides are TGCGCCAGCAGCCCCGGGGGGCGAGGTACGCAGTATTTT.

The CDR3 coding sequence is TGTGCCAGTAGTATCACAGGGGAGGTAACTGAAGCTTTCTTT. Encoded protein: CASSITGEVTEAFF. The rearrangement uses TRBV19 and TRBJ1-1; the match to TRBD1 covers 7 bases. Per germline, CDR1 LNHDA and CDR2 SQIVND (reference sequence). J gave up 5 bases and V 3 bases, and 6 bases lay outside the gene matches. This CDR3 region has 14 residues. The variable domain in full, completed from reference TRBV19 and TRBJ1-1, reads DGGITQSPKYLFRKEGQNVTLSCEQNLNHDAMYWYRQDPGQGLRLIYYSQIVNDFQKGDIAEGYSVSREKKESFPLTVTSAQKNPTAFYLCASSITGEVTEAFFGQGTRLTVV.

This clone is termed medium-sized (0.01 to 0.1%). This chain connects TRBV10-3 to TRBJ1-1; possible D gene TRBD1, 6 bases. Germline V gene lookup returns CDR1 ENHRY and CDR2 SYGVKD. Trimming pared 5 bases from V and 1 base from J, leaving 8 bases between. The CDR3 totals 13 residues. The CDR3 DNA sequence: TGTGCCATCAGTAAGGGGGAGAACACTGAAGCTTTCTTT. It encodes CAISKGENTEAFF.

The chain joins TRBV7-8 to TRBJ1-5; D is unresolved. V gave up 5 bases and J gave up 4 bases, with 12 bases separating them. The CDR3 totals 14 residues. Germline CDR1 and CDR2: SGHVS and FQNEAQ. The CDR3 spells CASSLREGNQPQHF. CDR3 nucleotide sequence: TGTGCCAGCAGCCTAAGGGAGGGAAATCAGCCCCAGCATTTT.

This chain connects TRBV7-9 to TRBJ1-6; unclear D gene. CDR1 SEHNR and CDR2 FQNEAQ come from the germline V gene (reference sequence). Trimming pared 5 bases from V and 7 bases from J, leaving 12 bases between. CDR3 size: 14 residues. CDR3 sequence reads: CASSQTGTNSPLHF. The DNA of the CDR3 is TGTGCCAGCAGCCAGACGGGTACCAATTCACCCCTCCACTTT.

V and J are TRBV28 and TRBJ2-4, with D unclear. V lost 2 bases and J lost 0, with 5 bases in between. Per the germline V gene, CDR1 is MDHEN and CDR2 is SYDVKM. CDR3 length: 14 amino acids. CDR3: CASSLGEAKNIQYF. The DNA for the CDR3 is TGTGCCAGCAGTTTAGGAGAAGCCAAAAACATTCAGTACTTC.

This rearrangement joins TRBV11-2 to TRBJ1-1; no definite D call. In germline, CDR1 is SGHAT, CDR2 FQNNGV. Trimming shortened V by 0 bases and J by 3 bases, and 5 bases separated the two germline ends. The CDR3 extends over 13 amino acids. This CDR3 is CASSLERDTEAFF. The CDR3 region has the DNA TGTGCCAGCAGCTTAGAACGGGACACTGAAGCTTTCTTT.

A few counts support this clone. The rearrangement uses TRBV4-2 and TRBJ1-5; D gene unclear. V lost 3 bases to trimming and J lost 8 bases, with 17 bases between them. The CDR3 length is 15 residues. Germline values: CDR1 LGHNA, CDR2 YNFKEQ. As DNA, the CDR3 is TGTGCCAGCAGCCAGGAAAACCACGGGGTTAAGCCCCAGCATTTT. Amino acid sequence: CASSQENHGVKPQHF.

The chain joins TRBV7-3 to TRBJ2-5; a weak D match, TRBD2 (6 bases). Germline V gene data show CDR1 as SGHTA and CDR2 as FQGTGA. The germline V and J ends were trimmed by 1 base and 2 bases, with 11 bases remaining between them. The CDR3 loop spans 15 amino acids. CDR3 nucleotides: TGTGCCAGCAGCTTAAACGGGGGAGGTCAAGAGACCCAGTACTTC. Its translation is CASSLNGGGQETQYF.

The CDR3 nucleotides are TGTGCCAGCAGTTACGGCGGGAACACTGAAGCTTTCTTT. This codes for CASSYGGNTEAFF. The chain has TRBV6-5 and TRBJ1-1; D is ambiguous. The V end lost 2 bases, the J end lost 1 base, and 5 bases lay between the germline ends. The CDR3 sequence is 13 residues long. From germline, CDR1 is MNHEY and CDR2 SVGAGI.

This clone has a handful of counts. The chain has TRBV13 and TRBJ1-2; D possibly corresponds to TRBD1 (6 bases). Germline CDR1 is PRHDT and CDR2 is FYEKMQ (reference sequence). This CDR3 is 14 amino acids long. Between the trimmed V and J ends, which lost 5 bases and 5 bases, there was a span of 15 bases. The CDR3 spells CASSENREWYGYTF. CDR3 DNA: TGTGCCAGCAGCGAAAACAGGGAATGGTATGGCTACACCTTC.

The rearrangement joins TRBV19 to TRBJ2-3, with D maybe TRBD2 (6 bases). V shed 8 bases and J shed 6 bases, with 12 bases lying between them. This CDR3 spans 12 amino acids. In germline, CDR1 is LNHDA, CDR2 SQIVND (reference sequence). This CDR3 is CASRVAGDTQYF. CDR3 nucleotides: TGTGCCAGTCGGGTTGCGGGGGATACGCAGTATTTT. The complete variable domain, with remaining parts taken from reference TRBV19 and TRBJ2-3, reads DGGITQSPKYLFRKEGQNVTLSCEQNLNHDAMYWYRQDPGQGLRLIYYSQIVNDFQKGDIAEGYSVSREKKESFPLTVTSAQKNPTAFYLCASRVAGDTQYFGPGTRLTVL.

This clone was detected only a few times. The CDR3 protein is CASSLSGRVETQYF. The CDR3 DNA follows: TGTGCCAGCAGCCTAAGCGGAAGAGTGGAGACCCAGTACTTC. This chain uses TRBV7-9 with TRBJ2-5; perhaps TRBD2 as D (5 bases). CDR1 is SEHNR, CDR2 FQNEAQ, per germline (reference sequence). V was trimmed by 5 bases and J by 5 bases, leaving 15 bases between them. The CDR3 consists of 14 residues.

The gene calls are TRBV10-3 and TRBJ1-1; 7 nucleotides line up with TRBD1. The CDR3 has 16 amino acids. In germline, CDR1 is ENHRY, CDR2 SYGVKD. The ends lost 0 bases at V and 0 bases at J; junction bases unmatched: 4. The CDR3 DNA is TGTGCCATCAGTGAGTCGCCCGGACAGGTGAACACTGAAGCTTTCTTT. This translates into CAISESPGQVNTEAFF.

The V call is TRBV6-5, the J call TRBJ2-7, with 9 bases lining up with TRBD1. Germline CDR1 is MNHEY and CDR2 is SVGAGI. V was pared by 4 bases and J by 3 bases, with 4 bases of the junction left unmatched. The CDR3 has 14 amino acids. CDR3 nucleotide sequence: TGTGCCAGCAGTTTCGGGACAGGGAACTACGAGCAGTACTTC. Residues: CASSFGTGNYEQYF.

This chain joins TRBV28 and TRBJ2-7; 8 nucleotides agree with TRBD1. J was trimmed by 2 bases and V by 3 bases; bases with no gene match: 3. The CDR3 spans 14 residues. Germline V lookup: CDR1 MDHEN, CDR2 SYDVKM. The DNA of the CDR3 is TGTGCCAGCAGTTTGGGGACAGGAGCCTACGAGCAGTACTTC. Protein: CASSLGTGAYEQYF.

This rearrangement joins TRBV10-3 to TRBJ2-7, with 8 nucleotides matching TRBD1. The germline gives CDR1 ENHRY, CDR2 SYGVKD. With 4 bases clipped from V and 7 bases from J, the junction kept 15 bases outside the gene matches. The CDR3 length is 16 residues. CDR3 bases: TGTGCCATCAGTGGGATGGGGGACAGGACTACGAGGGAGCAGTACTTC. Its translation: CAISGMGDRTTREQYF.

The chain carries TRBV6-1 and TRBJ1-2; D remains unclear. The CDR3 has 13 amino acids. The V gene's germline CDR1 is MNHNS and CDR2 SASEGT. Trimming cost V 1 base and J 4 bases, with 7 bases left between them. Here the CDR3 DNA reads TGTGCCAGCAGTGAAGGCCGGAGCTATGGCTACACCTTC. Residues: CASSEGRSYGYTF.

This clone was detected a few times. The rearrangement uses TRBV6-1 and TRBJ1-2; D remains unclear. The V gene lost 5 bases and the J gene lost 2 bases, with 15 bases spanning the gap. The germline V gene encodes CDR1 MNHNS and CDR2 SASEGT. The CDR3 runs 15 residues. The CDR3 spells CASSLTISWNYGYTF. The CDR3 DNA reads as TGTGCCAGCAGTCTTACTATCTCCTGGAACTATGGCTACACCTTC.

The chain uses TRBV9 and TRBJ1-4; 8 nucleotides line up with TRBD1. CDR3 length: 15 residues. Germline V CDR1 and CDR2: SGDLS, YYNGEE. J gave up 7 bases and V 4 bases, and 9 bases lay outside the gene matches. The DNA for the CDR3 is TGTGCCAGCAGCCCCCCCGCAGGGGGCAGTGAAAAACTGTTTTTT. Translated: CASSPPAGGSEKLFF.

The chain is built from TRBV9 and TRBJ1-1; no definite D call. The CDR3 is 12 amino acids. V lost 4 bases and J 3 bases, leaving 7 bases between the germline ends. From germline, CDR1 is SGDLS and CDR2 YYNGEE. DNA for the CDR3: TGTGCCAGCAGCCCAAGCCACACTGAAGCTTTCTTT. This encodes CASSPSHTEAFF. The full variable domain, its missing parts supplied by reference TRBV9 and TRBJ1-1, is DSGVTQTPKHLITATGQRVTLRCSPRSGDLSVYWYQQSLDQGLQFLIQYYNGEERAKGNILERFSAQQFPDLHSELNLSSLELGDSALYFCASSPSHTEAFFGQGTRLTVV.

The V and J genes are TRBV28 and TRBJ2-7, with D possibly TRBD2 on 7 matching bases. The CDR3 contains 14 residues. Trimming stripped 2 bases from V and 5 bases from J, with 13 bases between. Looked up from germline, CDR1 is MDHEN and CDR2 is SYDVKM. The CDR3 nucleotides are TGTGCCAGCAGTTTAGGGGGGGCAAGCGACGAGCAGTACTTC. Amino acids: CASSLGGASDEQYF.

The gene calls are TRBV7-9 and TRBJ2-5; TRBD1 matches at 8 bases. The CDR3 is 13 amino acids. Germline lookup yields CDR1 SEHNR and CDR2 FQNEAQ (reference sequence). The trim removed 4 bases at V and 5 bases at J, leaving 3 bases unmatched. The CDR3 DNA sequence: TGTGCCAGCAGCTCCAGGGGGCTGGAGACCCAGTACTTC. It encodes CASSSRGLETQYF.

This clone was recorded once. The chain carries TRBV19 and TRBJ2-7; 12 bases line up with TRBD2. This CDR3 is built from 16 residues. Trimming removed 5 bases from V and 2 bases from J; junction bases left unmatched: 7. The V gene's germline CDR1 is LNHDA and CDR2 SQIVND (reference sequence). The chain's CDR3 is CASSEGTSGRPYEQYF. The CDR3 DNA reads TGTGCCAGTAGTGAAGGGACTAGCGGGCGGCCCTACGAGCAGTACTTC. The whole variable domain, remainder taken from reference TRBV19 and TRBJ2-7, is DGGITQSPKYLFRKEGQNVTLSCEQNLNHDAMYWYRQDPGQGLRLIYYSQIVNDFQKGDIAEGYSVSREKKESFPLTVTSAQKNPTAFYLCASSEGTSGRPYEQYFGPGTRLTVT.

The CDR3 nucleotides read TGTGCCAGCATTTCCGGGACAGGGGACACCGGGGAGCTGTTTTTT. Its protein product is CASISGTGDTGELFF. The genes are TRBV25-1 and TRBJ2-2; 10 nucleotides match TRBD1. The CDR3 has 15 residues. The J segment lost 3 bases and the V segment lost 7 bases, leaving 5 bases of the junction unmatched. Germline CDR1 and CDR2: MGHDK and SYGVNS.